A single sample is the source of the 21 T cell receptor beta chains below, sequenced in a study of OX40 agonist ivuxolimab in advanced cancers. This table comes from immunoSEQ multiplex PCR, and its TCRdb copy is limited to in-frame clones, with some not included. Of 60,000 to 100,000 clones in the sample, around 86% are singletons; the top ten hold about 0.5%. The input for sequencing was CD4+ or CD8+ T cells sorted from blood, taken in a trial of the OX40 agonist ivuxolimab. The receptors derive from an adult with an advanced solid tumor such as melanoma, head and neck, liver or kidney cancer.

V is TRBV2 and J is TRBJ2-7; D gene ambiguous. V was clipped by 5 bases and J by 4 bases, with 9 bases between them. Germline V gives CDR1 SNHLY, CDR2 FYNNEI. The CDR3 is made up of 12 amino acids. CDR3 DNA sequence: TGTGCCAGCAGTCCAGCCGTATACGAGCAGTACTTC. It codes for CASSPAVYEQYF.

The chain is built from TRBV4-3 and TRBJ1-1; D unclear. From germline, CDR1 is LGHNA and CDR2 YSLEER. Trimming pared 0 bases from V and 0 bases from J, leaving 5 bases between. The length of the CDR3 is 14 residues. The CDR3 DNA sequence: TGCGCCAGCAGCCAAGATACCGTGAACACTGAAGCTTTCTTT. This codes for CASSQDTVNTEAFF.

This sequence joins TRBV18 and TRBJ1-3; no definite D call. Trimming stripped 3 bases from V and 4 bases from J, with 7 bases between. The CDR3 runs to 13 residues. The germline CDR1 and CDR2 sequences are KGHSH and LQKENI. The CDR3 sequence is CASSPDRGNTIYF. The CDR3 nucleotides are TGTGCCAGCTCACCCGACCGGGGAAACACCATATATTTT.

This chain connects TRBV5-1 to TRBJ1-5; TRBD1 is a possible D gene (6 bases). The CDR3 covers 15 residues. V lost 5 bases and J 2 bases, leaving 14 bases between the germline ends. Germline CDR1 and CDR2: SGHRS and YFSETQ. The CDR3 DNA reads TGCGCCAGCAGGCCAGGGGTGGTAGGCAATCAGCCCCAGCATTTT. It specifies CASRPGVVGNQPQHF.

The chain links TRBV5-6 to TRBJ2-5, with 15 bases identical to TRBD2. CDR1 and CDR2 from the germline V gene are SGHDT and YYEEEE. The V gene end was trimmed by 2 bases and the J gene end by 4 bases; junction bases not matched to a gene: 9. This CDR3 contains 18 residues. The CDR3 coding sequence is TGTGCCAGCAGCTTCGGACTAGCGGGAGGGCGGTTAGGAGAGACCCAGTACTTC. The encoded protein is CASSFGLAGGRLGETQYF.

The genes are TRBV30 and TRBJ1-1, with a tentative D call TRBD1 (5 bases). Per the germline V gene, CDR1 is GTSNPN and CDR2 is SVGIG (reference sequence). The length of the CDR3 is 15 residues. V was clipped by 3 bases and J by 4 bases, with 18 bases between them. The CDR3 DNA sequence: TGTGCCTGGAGCGAAACAGGTGCGTTAGGCACTGAAGCTTTCTTT. Encoded protein: CAWSETGALGTEAFF.

In its sample, this clone was seen once. J is TRBJ1-4 and V is TRBV11-3; D is undetermined. Trimming stripped 1 base from V and 5 bases from J, with 20 bases between. In germline, CDR1 is SGHNT, CDR2 YENEEA. The CDR3 sequence is 18 residues long. The CDR3 DNA is TGTGCCAGCAGCTTAGGCGTTTGGGTGACAAAGTCGAATGAAAAACTGTTTTTT. It specifies CASSLGVWVTKSNEKLFF.

The CDR3 protein is CASSFRMSNQPQHF. The CDR3 nucleotides read TGTGCCAGCAGCTTTAGAATGAGCAATCAGCCCCAGCATTTT. This chain uses TRBV5-8 with TRBJ1-5; D gene unclear. Germline values: CDR1 SGHTS, CDR2 YDEGEE. Deletions cut 2 bases from V and 1 base from J, with 7 bases between. CDR3 length: 14 amino acids.

This clone was counted only a few times. The CDR3 nucleotides read TGTGCCAGTAGTATCAACCCCGGGAGGGGGGGCACTGAAGCTTTCTTT. Protein: CASSINPGRGGTEAFF. This chain connects TRBV19 to TRBJ1-1; possibly TRBD1 for D (6 bases). Trimming removed 3 bases from V and 4 bases from J, with 18 bases in between. Germline V gives CDR1 LNHDA, CDR2 SQIVND (reference sequence). The CDR3 sequence is 16 residues long.

This rearrangement joins TRBV7-9 to TRBJ1-1, with D hard to call. This CDR3 spans 13 amino acids. Germline-derived CDR1 and CDR2 are SEHNR and FQNEAQ (reference sequence). Trimming removed 5 bases at V and 0 bases at J, with 7 bases between. CDR3 DNA sequence: TGTGCCAGCAGCAGACCTATGAACACTGAAGCTTTCTTT. Protein product: CASSRPMNTEAFF.

The chain joins TRBV15 to TRBJ2-3; TRBD2 aligns across 10 bases. With V trimmed by 2 bases and J by 5 bases, 4 bases remained unmatched. The CDR3 totals 15 residues. Germline CDR1 is LNHNV and CDR2 is YYDKDF (reference sequence). CDR3 bases: TGTGCCACCAGCAGATCCCGGACTAGCGGAGATACGCAGTATTTT. Its protein is CATSRSRTSGDTQYF.

V is TRBV7-3 and J is TRBJ2-2; 7 bases are shared with TRBD1. The V gene's germline CDR1 is SGHTA and CDR2 FQGTGA. With V trimmed by 5 bases and J by 0 bases, 9 bases remained unmatched. The CDR3 length is 17 residues. The CDR3 DNA follows: TGTGCCAGCAGCGTTTCCCGGACAGGCGCGAACACCGGGGAGCTGTTTTTT. This codes for CASSVSRTGANTGELFF.

CDR3 amino acids: CASSLARGSDTQYF. The CDR3, as DNA: TGTGCCAGCAGCTTAGCCCGGGGGTCAGATACGCAGTATTTT. The J gene is TRBJ2-3, the V gene TRBV7-8; D may be TRBD2 (6 bases). The V and J ends lost 0 bases and 4 bases respectively, with 8 bases between them. The CDR3 has 14 residues. Germline V gene sequence: CDR1 SGHVS, CDR2 FQNEAQ.

The rearrangement links TRBV18 to TRBJ2-5; TRBD2 is a possible D gene (6 bases). This CDR3 has 14 residues. Trimming cost V 4 bases and J 5 bases, with 14 bases left between them. Germline CDR1 and CDR2: KGHSH and LQKENI. The CDR3 DNA follows: TGTGCCAGCTCACGGGGTAACGGAGGGGAGACCCAGTACTTC. This encodes CASSRGNGGETQYF.

A word on this clone: A read error is possible here, since a much larger clone lies one base away. The sample holds other DNA sequences that translate to the same CDR3. The rearrangement joins TRBV7-2 to TRBJ1-5; 8 bases are shared with TRBD1. V lost 5 bases to trimming and J lost 5 bases; unmatched junction nucleotides: 2. This CDR3 is built from 13 residues. The germline CDR1 and CDR2 sequences are SGHTA and FQGNSA. The CDR3, as DNA: TGTGCCAGCAGCCTACAGGGGGATCAGCCCCAGCATTTT. Translated, it gives CASSLQGDQPQHF.

The chain uses TRBV5-6 and TRBJ2-7, with D possibly matching TRBD1 (6 bases). Trimming left V 3 bases short and J 5 bases short, with 18 bases between. The CDR3 has 15 residues. CDR1 and CDR2 (germline): SGHDT, YYEEEE. CDR3 in amino acids: CASSSRQAMSHEQYF. Written as DNA, the CDR3 is TGTGCCAGCAGCTCCAGACAGGCTATGAGCCACGAGCAGTACTTC.

This chain joins TRBV7-8 and TRBJ2-3; 7 bases are shared with TRBD1. Germline V gene lookup returns CDR1 SGHVS and CDR2 FQNEAQ. This CDR3 is 17 amino acids long. V shed 5 bases and J 1 base; nucleotides not matched to a gene: 12. The CDR3 DNA is TGTGCCAGCAGCGTACCCCTGACAGGGCCCCGCACAGATACGCAGTATTTT. The encoded protein is CASSVPLTGPRTDTQYF.

The rearrangement links TRBV28 to TRBJ1-2; D not resolved. CDR1 is MDHEN, CDR2 SYDVKM, per germline. This CDR3 region has 15 residues. Trimming left V 5 bases short and J 8 bases short, with 21 bases between. CDR3 DNA: TGTGCCAGCAGTCCGATGAGGGCCCTTTACCCGGGCTACACCTTC. Translated: CASSPMRALYPGYTF.

This chain links TRBV5-1 with TRBJ2-1; 7 bases match TRBD2. V was pared by 5 bases and J by 7 bases, with 15 bases of the junction left unmatched. The CDR3 runs to 16 residues. Germline V gene sequence: CDR1 SGHRS, CDR2 YFSETQ. The CDR3 loop reads CASRRTSGGILNEQFF. The CDR3, as DNA: TGCGCCAGCAGACGGACTAGTGGGGGAATACTTAATGAGCAGTTCTTC.

This clone has a handful of counts. The V gene is TRBV2, the J gene TRBJ1-6; no clear D. The CDR3 is made up of 15 amino acids. Trimming took off 8 bases at V and 2 bases at J, with 13 bases between the two ends. CDR1 is SNHLY and CDR2 is FYNNEI in the germline V gene. The CDR3 reads CASGDSATYNSPLHF. The CDR3 region has the DNA TGTGCCAGCGGGGATTCAGCTACCTATAATTCACCCCTCCACTTT.

This chain connects TRBV10-2 to TRBJ2-5; TRBD2 agrees at 11 bases. There are 15 residues in the CDR3. The V gene's germline CDR1 is WSHSY and CDR2 SAAADI. The V and J ends lost 2 bases and 7 bases, in that order; junction bases with no gene match: 6. For the CDR3, the DNA is TGCGCCAGCAGTGAGCCTAGCGGGAGGCCGGGGACCCAGTACTTC. Protein: CASSEPSGRPGTQYF.